A selection of T cell receptor beta chains follows, all from one sample in a study of blood T cell repertoires in COVID-19. The repertoire was sequenced with immunoSEQ multiplex PCR; TCRdb's copy has only in-frame clones and lacks some. The sample holds roughly 100,000 clones; around 86% are singletons and the top ten take around 4.5%. Source material: peripheral blood. The receptors stem from a man over 45 with acute or convalescent COVID-19. CDR3s include the opening cysteine and the closing phenylalanine or tryptophan. Each record gives: D gene, clone size, J gene, V gene, CDR3 DNA, CDR3 protein. A D gene is named only where the DNA matches it firmly. Size values are once, few and many counts, or a class for expanded clones, and some rows have none.

TRBD1 | NA | TRBJ1-1 | TRBV9 | TGTGCCAGCAGCGTAGGCGGGACAGGGAAATGGAACACTGAAGCTTTCTTT | CASSVGGTGKWNTEAFF
NA | once | TRBJ2-3 | TRBV4-1 | TGCGCCAGCAGCCAAGGAAGACAGATAAGCACAGATACGCAGTATTTT | CASSQGRQISTDTQYF
TRBD2 | NA | TRBJ2-1 | TRBV28 | TGTGCCAGCAGACCTCGGGGGGGTGAATACAATGAGCAGTTCTTC | CASRPRGGEYNEQFF
NA | once | TRBJ2-5 | TRBV19 | TGTGCCAGTAGTACTGGAGTTTACGACCACACGGCCCAGTACTTC | CASSTGVYDHTAQYF
TRBD1 | NA | TRBJ2-3 | TRBV19 | TGTGCCAGTAGGGAACGGCGGACAGGGGGTACAGATACGCAGTATTTT | CASRERRTGGTDTQYF
TRBD1 | once | TRBJ2-1 | TRBV2 | TGTGCCAGCATCGGACAGGCCTACAATGAGCAGTTCTTC | CASIGQAYNEQFF
TRBD1 | NA | TRBJ1-1 | TRBV13 | TGTGCCAGCAGCCCAGGGGGACAGGGGGGAAACACTGAAGCTTTCTTT | CASSPGGQGGNTEAFF
NA | once | TRBJ2-3 | TRBV7-9 | TGTGCCAGCAGCCGACAAGGTACAGATACGCAGTATTTT | CASSRQGTDTQYF
TRBD1 | NA | TRBJ1-1 | TRBV2 | TGTGCCAGCTGGACAGGCTGGGAAGCTTTCTTT | CASWTGWEAFF
TRBD2 | NA | TRBJ2-1 | TRBV5-1 | TGCGCCAGCAGCTCCCCGGGACTAGCGGGAACGTTGGACAATGAGCAGTTCTTC | CASSSPGLAGTLDNEQFF
NA | NA | TRBJ1-5 | TRBV5-3 | TGTGCCAGAACCTTTGGGGGGGGATATAGCAATCAGCCCCAGCATTTT | CARTFGGGYSNQPQHF
TRBD2 | NA | TRBJ2-7 | TRBV28 | TGTGCCAGCAGCCCCGAGACTAGCGGGCTTTACTCCTACGAGCAGTACTTC | CASSPETSGLYSYEQYF
NA | once | TRBJ1-2 | TRBV3-1/TRBV3-2 | TGTGCCAGCAGCCAAGATCTGGGCAGGAATGGCTACACCTTC | CASSQDLGRNGYTF
NA | NA | TRBJ1-2 | TRBV10-3 | TGTGCCATCTCGGCGGAAACTAACTATGGCTACACCTTC | CAISAETNYGYTF
NA | NA | TRBJ1-4 | TRBV7-3 | TGTGCCAGCAGCTTCTCTCTATTAGATGAAAAACTGTTTTTT | CASSFSLLDEKLFF
NA | few | TRBJ2-7 | TRBV11-2 | TGTGCCAGCAGCTTAGATCCTGCTGACGGGTCAGGAGGGCGCTACGAGCAGTACTTC | CASSLDPADGSGGRYEQYF
TRBD1 | NA | TRBJ1-2 | TRBV28 | TGTGCCAGCAGTTCGGGACAGGGGTTACCCTATGGCTACACCTTC | CASSSGQGLPYGYTF
NA | NA | TRBJ1-4 | TRBV28 | TGTGCCAGCAGTTTGTTGTCGAACAGGGATGAAAAACTGTTTTTT | CASSLLSNRDEKLFF
TRBD1 | NA | TRBJ1-1 | TRBV5-1 | TGCGCCAGCAGCTTGGCCCGGGACAGGGAAAACACTGAAGCTTTCTTT | CASSLARDRENTEAFF
TRBD1 | few | TRBJ1-2 | TRBV27 | TGTGCCAGCAGTCGGGGACAGGGGGCATCGGACTATGGCTACACCTTC | CASSRGQGASDYGYTF
NA | NA | TRBJ2-2 | TRBV3-1/TRBV3-2 | TGTGCCAGCAGCCAAGCAGGTGACACCGGGGAGCTGTTTTTT | CASSQAGDTGELFF
NA | NA | TRBJ1-4 | TRBV11-2 | TGTGCCAGCAGCTTTCGATCGGGACACCTGAATGAAAAACTGTTTTTT | CASSFRSGHLNEKLFF
NA | NA | TRBJ2-1 | TRBV18 | TGTGCCAGCTCTTCCATCCGGGGTGGGACTGGCTCCTACAATGAGCAGTTCTTC | CASSSIRGGTGSYNEQFF
NA | once | TRBJ1-4 | TRBV4-1 | TGCGCCAGCAGACCCGGGAGGGGGTTAGCAACTAATGAAAAACTGTTTTTT | CASRPGRGLATNEKLFF
TRBD1 | NA | TRBJ2-7 | TRBV6-5 | TGTGCCAGCCGGACGACAGGGGGCTACGAGCAGTACTTC | CASRTTGGYEQYF
NA | NA | TRBJ2-5 | TRBV6-5 | TGTGCCAGCACCGAGACAGAGTCCCAAGAGACCCAGTACTTC | CASTETESQETQYF
TRBD2 | NA | TRBJ2-7 | TRBV5-6 | TGTGCCAGCAGTGGGAGCGGGGTCTCCTACGAGCAGTACTTC | CASSGSGVSYEQYF
TRBD1 | NA | TRBJ2-7 | TRBV11-2 | TGTGCCAGCAGCCGTCCGGGACAGGGGTCCTACGAGCAGTACTTC | CASSRPGQGSYEQYF
TRBD1 | few | TRBJ1-5 | TRBV6-1 | TGTGCCAGCAGTGCGGGACAGGGGGCTTATAGCAATCAGCCCCAGCATTTT | CASSAGQGAYSNQPQHF
TRBD1 | NA | TRBJ2-7 | TRBV2 | TGTGCCAGCAAAGCCGGACAGGGGCTCGAGCAGTACTTC | CASKAGQGLEQYF
NA | few | TRBJ2-1 | TRBV5-1 | TGCGCCAGCAGCTCGAGGTGGAGCGAGCAGTTCTTC | CASSSRWSEQFF